Listed below are T cell receptor beta chains from one sample, sequenced in a study of T cell changes during pregnancy in multiple sclerosis. Generated by immunoSEQ multiplex PCR, the TCRdb table keeps only in-frame clones and is missing some. This table has 55,000 to 95,000 clones, around 94% appearing once. The specimen comprised peripheral blood, sampled in the second trimester of pregnancy. Source of these receptors: a female donor in good health, enrolled as a control in a pregnancy study. CDR3s leave out the opening cysteine and the closing phenylalanine or tryptophan. Each record gives: D gene, J gene, V gene, CDR3 protein. The D gene is left open where the match is weak.

>TRBD2|TRBJ2-7|TRBV9
ASSVGAGGPEQY
>.|TRBJ2-6|TRBV4-3
ASSPLQGGANVLT
>.|TRBJ1-5|TRBV28
ASSTAPGRPQH
>.|TRBJ1-2|TRBV28
ASSDVQGARGYT
>TRBD1|TRBJ1-6|TRBV28
ASRDRGLSPLH
>.|TRBJ2-7|TRBV29-1
SVEVPGSSYEQY
>.|TRBJ2-5|TRBV9
ASSVRGTGETQY
>TRBD1|TRBJ1-5|TRBV19
ASSTIYRGQQPQH
>.|TRBJ1-2|TRBV7-8
ASSWAQGNYGYT
>TRBD1|TRBJ1-2|TRBV6-4
ASSDSGTGVYGYT
>TRBD1|TRBJ2-3|TRBV2
ASSEGQGVTDTQY
>.|TRBJ1-4|TRBV4-3
ASSQGGARELF
>.|TRBJ2-7|TRBV4-3
ASSQEYTAGSYEQY
>.|TRBJ1-1|TRBV7-9
ASSLGATGGAEAF
>.|TRBJ2-1|TRBV6-5
ATTTGPYNEQF
>.|TRBJ2-1|TRBV6-1
ASSKLSGNEQF
>.|TRBJ1-3|TRBV5-4
ASTGRGNTIY